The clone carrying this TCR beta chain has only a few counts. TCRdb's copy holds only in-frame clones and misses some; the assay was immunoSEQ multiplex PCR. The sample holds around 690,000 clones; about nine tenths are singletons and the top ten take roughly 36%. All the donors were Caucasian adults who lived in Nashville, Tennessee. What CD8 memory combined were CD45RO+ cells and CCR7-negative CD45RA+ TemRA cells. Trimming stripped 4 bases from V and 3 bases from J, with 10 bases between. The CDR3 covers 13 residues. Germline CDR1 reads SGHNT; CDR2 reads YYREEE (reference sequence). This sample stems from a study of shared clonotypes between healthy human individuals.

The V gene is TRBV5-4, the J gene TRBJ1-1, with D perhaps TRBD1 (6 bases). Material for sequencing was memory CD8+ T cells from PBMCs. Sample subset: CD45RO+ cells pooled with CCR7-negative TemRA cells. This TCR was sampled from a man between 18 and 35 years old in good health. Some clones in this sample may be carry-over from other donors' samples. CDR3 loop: CASSNYRDTEAFF. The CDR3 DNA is TGTGCCAGCAGCAATTACAGGGACACTGAAGCTTTCTTT.